One and the same sample provided the 18 T cell receptor beta chains below, sequenced in a study of cytotoxic CD8 clonotypes in ibrutinib-treated CLL. The method was immunoSEQ multiplex PCR; TCRdb's version includes in-frame clones alone and lacks a portion of them. The table has approximately 190,000 clones, roughly 73% seen once. The sequenced sample was PBMCs, obtained after 12 months of ibrutinib treatment. Receptors were obtained from a human donor with chronic lymphocytic leukemia.

The chain uses TRBV18 and TRBJ1-1; 7 nucleotides align to TRBD1. The CDR3 contains 17 residues. Germline loops: CDR1 KGHSH, CDR2 LQKENI. Trimming removed 2 bases from V and 0 bases from J; junction bases left unmatched: 9. The DNA of the CDR3 is TGTGCCAGCTCACCAATAATGGCAGGGGGACTGAACACTGAAGCTTTCTTT. Amino acids: CASSPIMAGGLNTEAFF.

In its sample, this clone was seen many times. The chain couples TRBV6-5 to TRBJ1-1; tentative D call: TRBD1 (5 bases). CDR1 is MNHEY and CDR2 is SVGAGI in the germline V gene. Trimming stripped 6 bases from V and 2 bases from J, with 10 bases between. This CDR3 region has 13 residues. The chain's CDR3 is CASSPTGNTEAFF. CDR3 nucleotide sequence: TGTGCCAGCAGCCCAACAGGTAACACTGAAGCTTTCTTT.

The rearrangement joins TRBV5-1 to TRBJ2-6; 8 bases align to TRBD1. After removal of 4 bases from V and 0 bases from J, the junction contained 12 bases not matched to a gene. CDR1 is SGHRS and CDR2 is YFSETQ in the germline V gene. This CDR3 region has 19 residues. The CDR3 DNA reads as TGCGCCAGCAGCGGGACAGGTGAATCCGTCCTCTCTGGGGCCAACGTCCTGACTTTC. Encoded protein: CASSGTGESVLSGANVLTF.

The V gene is TRBV6-5, the J gene TRBJ1-5, with D maybe TRBD1 (5 bases). Trimming took 6 bases from V and 4 from J, leaving 16 bases between them. The length of the CDR3 is 15 residues. Germline V CDR1 and CDR2: MNHEY, SVGAGI. In DNA form, the CDR3 reads TGTGCCAGCAGGCCCGGGACGTCGTTTAATCAGCCCCAGCATTTT. Residues: CASRPGTSFNQPQHF.

The rearrangement joins TRBV5-1 to TRBJ2-5, with D unclear. In germline, CDR1 is SGHRS, CDR2 YFSETQ. CDR3 length: 14 residues. V lost 0 bases, J lost 5 bases, and 11 bases lay in between. Here the CDR3 reads CASSLGRIGETQYF. The CDR3, as DNA: TGCGCCAGCAGCTTGGGACGAATTGGTGAGACCCAGTACTTC.

The gene calls are TRBV5-4 and TRBJ1-1; 11 nucleotides align to TRBD1. J gave up 6 bases and V 4 bases, and 14 bases lay outside the gene matches. The CDR3 is 17 amino acids. Germline V gene data show CDR1 as SGHNT and CDR2 as YYREEE (reference sequence). Written as DNA, the CDR3 is TGTGCCAGCAGCCCGGGACAGGGGGTATACTATGAACCTGAAGCTTTCTTT. The encoded protein is CASSPGQGVYYEPEAFF.

This chain joins TRBV30 and TRBJ1-1; D is perhaps TRBD1 (5 bases). Trimming removed 5 bases from V and 5 bases from J, with 18 bases in between. The CDR3 runs 14 residues. Germline V CDR1 and CDR2: GTSNPN, SVGIG (reference sequence). The CDR3 bases are TGTGCCTGGCTCATCCGGCAGGGCTCGACTGAAGCTTTCTTT. This codes for CAWLIRQGSTEAFF.

This clone has just one count. The chain combines TRBV9 with TRBJ1-4; D might be TRBD1 (5 bases). V dropped 4 bases and J dropped 4 bases, with 14 bases sitting between them. This CDR3 has 15 residues. Germline values: CDR1 SGDLS, CDR2 YYNGEE. In DNA form, the CDR3 reads TGTGCCAGCAGCCTAGGGAAGGGGTTTAATGAAAAACTGTTTTTT. Translated, it gives CASSLGKGFNEKLFF.

This chain connects TRBV7-3 to TRBJ2-7; 9 nucleotides agree with TRBD2. This CDR3 spans 14 amino acids. V was clipped by 6 bases and J by 3 bases; unmatched bases: 6. CDR1 and CDR2 from the germline V gene are SGHTA and FQGTGA. CDR3 region: CASSYSGGNYEQYF. The CDR3 nucleotides read TGTGCCAGCAGTTACAGCGGGGGGAACTACGAGCAGTACTTC.

CDR3 sequence (DNA): TGTGCCAGCAGCAAAGGGGGACAGGGGGCTACTGAAGCTTTCTTT. Amino acids: CASSKGGQGATEAFF. The genes are TRBV21-1 and TRBJ1-1; TRBD1 reflects the table's D call only, with no check against the DNA. TRBV21-1 is a pseudogene segment. The CDR3 consists of 15 residues.

The chain uses TRBV5-6 and TRBJ2-7; tentatively, D is TRBD1 or TRBD2 (5 bases each). The V end was cut by 2 bases, the J end by 2 bases, with 14 bases between. CDR3 length: 15 amino acids. The V gene's germline CDR1 is SGHDT and CDR2 YYEEEE. As DNA, the CDR3 is TGTGCCAGCAGCTTTCTAACGGGACCGGCCTACGAGCAGTACTTC. Its translation is CASSFLTGPAYEQYF.

This rearrangement joins TRBV7-9 to TRBJ2-7; 8 bases are shared with TRBD2. Germline V lookup: CDR1 SEHNR, CDR2 FQNEAQ (reference sequence). The CDR3 loop spans 14 amino acids. With 5 bases clipped from V and 2 bases from J, the junction kept 5 bases outside the gene matches. The CDR3 reads CASSIRLAPYEQYF. CDR3 coding DNA: TGTGCCAGCAGCATAAGACTAGCGCCCTACGAGCAGTACTTC.

This clone was recorded only once. The V and J genes are TRBV6-1 and TRBJ2-7; 10 nucleotides align to TRBD2. Germline CDR1 reads MNHNS; CDR2 reads SASEGT. This CDR3 is built from 19 residues. The ends lost 2 bases at V and 1 base at J; junction bases unmatched: 14. The CDR3 loop reads CASSERPHTVAGGSYEQYF. The CDR3 DNA reads TGTGCCAGCAGTGAACGACCCCACACCGTAGCGGGAGGTTCCTACGAGCAGTACTTC.

On this clone: At one end the junction does not follow the germline gene, possibly because of a read error. The rearrangement uses TRBV7-7 and TRBJ2-2; 7 nucleotides line up with TRBD2. The germline gives CDR1 SSHAT, CDR2 FNYEAQ (reference sequence). There are 16 residues in the CDR3. The CDR3 here is CASSSTSSPGTGELFF. As DNA, the CDR3 is TGTGCTAGCAGCTCGACTAGCTCCCCGGGAACCGGGGAGCTGTTTTTT.

This clone has a single count. The chain combines TRBV6-5 with TRBJ1-5; perhaps TRBD1 as D (5 bases). With 6 bases removed from V and 5 bases from J, the gap between germline ends came to 14 bases. CDR1 and CDR2 from the germline V gene are MNHEY and SVGAGI. CDR3 size: 14 residues. CDR3 sequence: CASSPVQGYQPQHF. CDR3 DNA sequence: TGTGCCAGCAGCCCCGTTCAGGGTTATCAGCCCCAGCATTTT.

There are a few counts of this clone. This chain uses TRBV4-1 with TRBJ2-7; D call uncertain. Germline V gives CDR1 MGHRA, CDR2 YSYEKL. The CDR3 extends over 13 amino acids. V dropped 1 base and J dropped 2 bases, with 6 bases sitting between them. The CDR3 nucleotides are TGCGCCAGCAGCCAAGGGGATACCTACGAGCAGTACTTC. This codes for CASSQGDTYEQYF.

The chain carries TRBV10-2 and TRBJ2-1; possible D gene TRBD2, 6 bases. Trimming left V 5 bases short and J 9 bases short, with 20 bases between. In germline, CDR1 is WSHSY, CDR2 SAAADI. This CDR3 region has 15 residues. CDR3 sequence: CASSSNGAGIGEQFF. In nucleotides, the CDR3 is TGCGCCAGCAGTTCCAATGGGGCGGGGATCGGTGAGCAGTTCTTC.

This chain links TRBV2 with TRBJ2-5; D gene ambiguous. This CDR3 has 13 amino acids. V was trimmed by 5 bases and J by 5 bases, leaving 12 bases between them. CDR1 is SNHLY, CDR2 FYNNEI, per germline. CDR3 sequence reads: CASSYTEAETQYF. The DNA of the CDR3 is TGTGCCAGCAGTTATACCGAGGCCGAGACCCAGTACTTC.